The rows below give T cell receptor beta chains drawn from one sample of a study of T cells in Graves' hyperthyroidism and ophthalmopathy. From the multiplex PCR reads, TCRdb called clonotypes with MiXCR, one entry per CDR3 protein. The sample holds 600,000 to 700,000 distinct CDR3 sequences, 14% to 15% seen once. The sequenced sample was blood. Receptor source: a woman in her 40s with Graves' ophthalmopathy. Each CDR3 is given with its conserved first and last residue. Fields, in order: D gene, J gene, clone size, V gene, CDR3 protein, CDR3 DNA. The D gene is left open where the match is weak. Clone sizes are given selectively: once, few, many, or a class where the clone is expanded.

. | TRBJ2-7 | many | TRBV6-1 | CASSESPPGEQYF | TGTGCCAGCAGTGAAAGCCCTCCGGGGGAGCAGTACTTC
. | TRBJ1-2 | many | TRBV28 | CASRPDGYGYTF | TGTGCCAGCAGACCGGACGGCTATGGCTACACCTTC
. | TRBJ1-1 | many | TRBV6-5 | CASSYSWQFTEAFF | TGTGCCAGCAGTTACTCGTGGCAGTTCACTGAAGCTTTCTTT
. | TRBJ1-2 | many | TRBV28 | CASSPIGINYGYTF | TGTGCCAGCAGTCCTATCGGGATCAACTATGGCTACACCTTC
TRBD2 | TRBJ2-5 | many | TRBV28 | CASTSHLGTSYGTQYF | TGTGCCAGCACCTCGCACCTTGGGACTAGTTATGGGACCCAGTACTTC
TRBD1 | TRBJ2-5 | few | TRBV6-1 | CASSESGDRAETQYF | TGTGCCAGCAGTGAATCGGGGGACAGGGCGGAGACCCAGTACTTC
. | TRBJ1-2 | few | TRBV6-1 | CASSEAGTDYGYTF | TGTGCCAGCAGTGAGGCAGGGACCGACTATGGCTACACCTTC
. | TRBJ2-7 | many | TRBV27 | CASSLGDARTSREQYF | TGTGCCAGCAGTTTGGGGGACGCACGGACCTCTAGAGAGCAGTACTTC
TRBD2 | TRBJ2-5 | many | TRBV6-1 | CASRRASGKETQYF | TGTGCCAGCCGCCGGGCTAGCGGTAAAGAGACCCAGTACTTC
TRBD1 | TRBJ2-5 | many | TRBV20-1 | CSAGQGSGTETQYF | TGCAGTGCAGGACAGGGGAGCGGGACAGAGACCCAGTACTTC
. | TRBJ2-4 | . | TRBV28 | CATSSRRGRNIQYF | TGTGCCACTAGTTCAAGACGGGGCCGAAACATTCAGTACTTC
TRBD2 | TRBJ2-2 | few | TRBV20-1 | CSAPTSGRRELFF | TGCAGTGCCCCGACTAGCGGGAGGCGGGAGCTGTTTTTT
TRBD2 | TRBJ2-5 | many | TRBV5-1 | CASSPRTSGSGETQYF | TGCGCCAGCAGCCCCCGGACTAGCGGCAGCGGGGAGACCCAGTACTTC
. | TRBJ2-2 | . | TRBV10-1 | CASKNSEETGELFF | TGCGCCAGCAAAAATAGCGAGGAAACCGGGGAGCTGTTTTTT
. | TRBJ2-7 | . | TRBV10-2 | CASSEQYLGSYEQYF | TGCGCCAGCAGTGAGCAATACCTCGGCTCCTACGAGCAGTACTTC
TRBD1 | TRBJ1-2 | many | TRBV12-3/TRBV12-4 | CASSPPDRAYTF | TGTGCCAGCAGCCCCCCGGACAGGGCCTACACCTTC
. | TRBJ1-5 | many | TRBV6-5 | CASSLDPLQPQHF | TGTGCCAGCAGTCTCGACCCACTACAGCCCCAGCATTTT
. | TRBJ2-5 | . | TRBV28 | CASSLPGGGGAQYF | TGTGCCAGCAGTCTTCCTGGTGGAGGTGGGGCCCAGTACTTC
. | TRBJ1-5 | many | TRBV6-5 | CASSPGGRVVHQPQHF | TGTGCCAGCAGCCCCGGGGGGAGGGTCGTACATCAGCCCCAGCATTTT
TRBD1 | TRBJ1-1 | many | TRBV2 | CASSYELGQGPTEAFF | TGTGCCAGCAGTTATGAATTGGGACAGGGACCCACTGAAGCTTTCTTT